Below, one T cell receptor (beta chain) is given with its context. As originally analysed: The assay estimated nucleated cells by amplifying reference gene primers. Produced via immunoSEQ multiplex PCR; TCRdb's table is partial and in-frame only. The V and J calls and clone size are taken from that table; D and trimming were inferred from the DNA. There are some 240,000 clones in the sample; 65% to 90% occur only once, and over 1.2% lies in the top ten. This sample is part of a study of blood T cell repertoires in COVID-19. Study-wide background: Spain, Italy and the United States supplied samples that represented acute and convalescent COVID-19. Sources were T cells, B-cell-depleted T cells, or PBMCs; the material itself was cDNA or gDNA.

The origin of this receptor is a woman in her thirties or forties who had recovered from COVID-19. The sample comprised peripheral blood.

The CDR3 loop reads CASSIQGAYEQYF. The CDR3 nucleotides read TGTGCCAGCAGCATACAGGGCGCCTACGAGCAGTACTTC. This chain joins TRBV5-4 and TRBJ2-7; TRBD1 is a possible D gene (6 bases). This CDR3 contains 13 residues. Germline-derived CDR1 and CDR2 are SGHNT and YYREEE (reference sequence). Trimming took 4 bases from V and 2 from J, leaving 10 bases between them.